This TCR beta chain was obtained from a study of immune evolution from preneoplasia to lung adenocarcinoma listed by TCRdb under 2021. Context from the whole study: HLA loss of heterozygosity was observed in roughly 7%, 15% and 33% of AIS, MIA and ADC lesions, respectively, and was not observed in any AAH lesions. Immune contexture across lung adenocarcinoma precursors and invasive adenocarcinoma was profiled using immune gene expression, TCR sequencing and multiplex immunofluorescence. Resected precursor lesions (AAH, AIS, MIA) and invasive adenocarcinomas were each compared against paired morphologically normal lung tissue. The sample size depended on which specimens were available, not on a prior power calculation. The immune data were integrated with whole exome sequencing and methylation data from the same cohort of nodules. The overall cohort was made up of some 49 patients with pulmonary nodules who had surgical resection. The TCR sequencing data were obtained from around 51 patients. According to the study, about a hundred samples went through TCR sequencing. POLYSOLVER was used to infer Class I HLA alleles from exome data, while LOHHLA was used to detect allele-specific HLA loss.

On the study overall, not on this receptor specifically: Normal lung had the highest top T cell clone frequencies, which appeared to decline progressively from AAH through AIS, MIA and invasive adenocarcinoma. The highest clonality was observed in normal lung, whereas higher T cell density and diversity but lower clonality appeared to be present in later-stage lesions. Because all patients were from Japan and China, applicability to Western populations was uncertain. The findings rested on association rather than direct causation, and larger cohorts with long-term follow-up and longitudinal biopsies were considered necessary. The highest T cell clonality was observed in KRAS-mutant nodules compared with EGFR-mutant or double wild-type lesions.

According to the germline V gene (reference sequence), CDR1 reads SSHAT and CDR2 reads FNYEAQ. Inclusive of the bounding cysteine and phenylalanine, the CDR3 is 15 residues long. Only the CDR3 DNA stays, 45 bases, in frame from base 1. Patients underwent resection in Japan or China between about 2013 and 2018. Two lung cancer pathologists independently reviewed H&E slides to confirm the histologic diagnosis of every case. Macro-dissection after pathologic assessment enriched premalignant or tumor cells for nucleic acid extraction. FFPE tissue was used for DNA isolation with the AllPrep DNA/RNA FFPE Kit. Using the immunoSEQ hsTCRbeta Kit, TCR beta CDR3 regions were sequenced from DNA. The paper's processing steps were these. The ImmunoSEQ Analyzer was used to analyse the TCR sequencing data. T cell clonality was defined as 1 minus Pielou's evenness computed on productive rearrangements. T cell diversity was measured with the inverse Simpson index on productive templates. T cell density was TCR beta template counts normalized to usable DNA, estimated by amplifying and sequencing housekeeping genes. Two-sided Kruskal-Wallis tests were used to compare TCR metrics across histologic stages. The table was pulled from immuneACCESS by TCRdb, which kept in-frame rearrangements only. Such tables lose some clones; where checked, under half of the loss comes from unresolved V genes, and the rest has no known cause. V and J calls and clone size are copied from that table; D and trimming were computed from the DNA. Here the sample has some 9,000 clones; roughly four fifths occur a single time. Roughly 2.9% of the sample is in the top ten clones.

This clone appeared once. No antigen is known for it. The junction differs from germline at one of its ends, possibly a read error. The chain was built from TRBV7-7 and TRBJ2-5, with TRBD2 perhaps the D gene, on 5 matching bases. This receptor was identified in a person between 65 and 79 years old with lung adenocarcinoma. Sample: FFPE lung adenocarcinoma in situ tissue. Sample cell subset or site, as interpreted from the label and publication: preinvasive adenocarcinoma in situ (AIS). This receptor has the CDR3 CASSLMGEVGETQYF. The nucleotide sequence reads TGTGCTAGCAGCTTAATGGGAGAGGTTGGGGAGACCCAGTACTTC.